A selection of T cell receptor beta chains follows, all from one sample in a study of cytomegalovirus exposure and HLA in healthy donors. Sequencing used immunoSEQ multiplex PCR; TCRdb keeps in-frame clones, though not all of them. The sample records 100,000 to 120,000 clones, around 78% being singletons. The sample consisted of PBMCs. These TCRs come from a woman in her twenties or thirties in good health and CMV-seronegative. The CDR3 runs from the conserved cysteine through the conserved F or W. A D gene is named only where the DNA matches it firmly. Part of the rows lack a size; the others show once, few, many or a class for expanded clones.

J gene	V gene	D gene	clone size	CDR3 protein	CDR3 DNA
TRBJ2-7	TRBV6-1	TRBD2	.	CASSEGPGGLYEQYF	TGTGCCAGCAGTGAAGGACCGGGGGGACTCTACGAGCAGTACTTC
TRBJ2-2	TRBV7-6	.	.	CASSSQGFNTGELFF	TGTGCCAGCAGCTCACAGGGATTTAACACCGGGGAGCTGTTTTTT
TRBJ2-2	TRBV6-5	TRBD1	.	CASKDRVGTGELFF	TGTGCCAGTAAAGACAGGGTTGGCACCGGGGAGCTGTTTTTT
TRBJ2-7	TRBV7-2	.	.	CASSLELAPSEQYF	TGTGCCAGCAGCTTAGAACTAGCTCCGTCGGAGCAGTACTTC
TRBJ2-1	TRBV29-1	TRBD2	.	CSVGPGLVDNEQFF	TGCAGCGTTGGGCCGGGACTAGTCGACAATGAGCAGTTCTTC
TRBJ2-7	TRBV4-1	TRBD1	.	CASSPKGQGDSYEQYF	TGCGCCAGCAGCCCAAAGGGACAGGGGGACTCCTACGAGCAGTACTTC
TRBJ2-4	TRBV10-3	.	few	CAISEGKGIQYF	TGTGCCATCAGTGAGGGGAAGGGGATTCAGTACTTC
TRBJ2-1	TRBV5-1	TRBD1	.	CASSFAGTAYNEQFF	TGCGCCAGCAGCTTCGCCGGGACAGCATACAATGAGCAGTTCTTC
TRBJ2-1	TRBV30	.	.	CAWSYGEYNEQFF	TGTGCCTGGAGTTACGGGGAATACAATGAGCAGTTCTTC
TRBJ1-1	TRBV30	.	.	CAWSLRRQGNKRNTEAFF	TGTGCCTGGAGTCTCCGCCGGCAGGGCAACAAAAGGAACACTGAAGCTTTCTTT
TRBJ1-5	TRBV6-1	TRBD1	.	CASRTGHLQPQHF	TGTGCCAGCCGGACAGGACATCTTCAGCCCCAGCATTTT
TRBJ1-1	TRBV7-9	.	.	CASSSAGAGGAFF	TGTGCCAGCAGCTCCGCGGGGGCCGGAGGAGCTTTCTTT
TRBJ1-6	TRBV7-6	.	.	CASSSRGEYNSPLHF	TGTGCCAGCAGCTCACGGGGGGAATATAATTCACCCCTCCACTTT
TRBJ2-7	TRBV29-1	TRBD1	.	CSVERTGTYEQYF	TGCAGCGTTGAACGGACAGGGACCTACGAGCAGTACTTC
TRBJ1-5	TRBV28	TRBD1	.	CASSPGQGIRQPQHF	TGTGCCAGCAGTCCCGGACAGGGGATTCGTCAGCCCCAGCATTTT
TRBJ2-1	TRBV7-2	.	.	CASSLPRTGTADEQFF	TGTGCCAGCAGCTTACCCCGAACGGGAACGGCGGATGAGCAGTTCTTC
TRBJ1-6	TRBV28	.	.	CASSLLQGYYNSPLHF	TGTGCCAGCAGTTTACTTCAGGGGTATTATAATTCACCCCTCCACTTT
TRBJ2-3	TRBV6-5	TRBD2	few	CASSSGLAGDLRAQYF	TGTGCCAGCAGTTCCGGACTAGCGGGGGATCTTAGGGCGCAGTATTTT
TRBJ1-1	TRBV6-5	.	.	CASSYERNTEAFF	TGTGCCAGCAGTTACGAGAGGAACACTGAAGCTTTCTTT
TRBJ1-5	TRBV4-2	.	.	CASSARQFSNQPQHF	TGTGCCAGCAGCGCCCGACAATTTAGCAATCAGCCCCAGCATTTT
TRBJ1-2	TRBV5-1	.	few	CASRVGSIGYGYTF	TGCGCCAGCAGAGTAGGGAGTATTGGCTATGGCTACACCTTC
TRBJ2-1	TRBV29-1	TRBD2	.	CSVPRGGDYNEQFF	TGCAGCGTCCCACGCGGGGGGGACTACAATGAGCAGTTCTTC
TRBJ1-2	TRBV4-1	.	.	CASSLGTSYGYTF	TGCGCCAGCAGCCTGGGGACTTCCTATGGCTACACCTTC
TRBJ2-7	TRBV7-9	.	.	CASSRNPSSSVVVEQYF	TGTGCCAGCAGCCGCAACCCATCTAGTTCGGTTGTTGTCGAGCAGTACTTC
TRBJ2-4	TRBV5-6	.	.	CASSLAPGKDKNIQYF	TGTGCCAGCAGCTTGGCCCCAGGGAAGGACAAAAACATTCAGTACTTC
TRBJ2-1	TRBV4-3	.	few	CASSQDSEGNNEQFF	TGCGCCAGCAGCCAAGATTCAGAGGGAAACAATGAGCAGTTCTTC
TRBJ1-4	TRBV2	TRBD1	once	CASSFRRTGASNEKLFF	TGTGCCAGCAGTTTCAGACGAACAGGGGCTAGTAATGAAAAACTGTTTTTT
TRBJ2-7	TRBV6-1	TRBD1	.	CASRGQGYYEQYF	TGTGCCAGCAGGGGACAGGGCTACTACGAGCAGTACTTC
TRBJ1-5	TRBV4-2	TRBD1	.	CASSQELLQGSQPQHF	TGTGCCAGCAGCCAAGAATTGTTACAGGGGAGTCAGCCCCAGCATTTT
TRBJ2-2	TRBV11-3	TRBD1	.	CASSPRQGEVTGELFF	TGTGCCAGCAGCCCCCGGCAGGGGGAAGTAACCGGGGAGCTGTTTTTT
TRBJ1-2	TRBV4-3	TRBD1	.	CASSRDRGNYGYTF	TGCGCCAGCAGCCGGGACAGAGGTAACTATGGCTACACCTTC
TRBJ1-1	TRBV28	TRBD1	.	CASTHVGGGQGRNTEAFF	TGTGCCAGCACCCACGTGGGTGGGGGACAGGGGAGAAACACTGAAGCTTTCTTT
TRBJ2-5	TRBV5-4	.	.	CASSHGGVEETQYF	TGTGCCAGCAGCCATGGCGGGGTCGAAGAGACCCAGTACTTC
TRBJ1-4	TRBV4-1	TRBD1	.	CASSQPDRDPPTNEKLFF	TGCGCCAGCAGCCAGCCGGACAGGGACCCTCCAACTAATGAAAAACTGTTTTTT
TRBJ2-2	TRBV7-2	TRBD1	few	CASSSDRGATGELFF	TGTGCCAGCAGCTCGGACAGGGGGGCTACCGGGGAGCTGTTTTTT
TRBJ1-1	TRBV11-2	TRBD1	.	CASSLGQGKMNTEAFF	TGTGCCAGCAGCTTGGGACAGGGGAAAATGAACACTGAAGCTTTCTTT
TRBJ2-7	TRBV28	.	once	CASSARDTYEQYF	TGTGCCAGCAGTGCACGGGACACCTACGAGCAGTACTTC
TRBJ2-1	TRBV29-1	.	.	CSVFSRFVDEQFF	TGCAGCGTTTTTAGCAGATTCGTCGATGAGCAGTTCTTC
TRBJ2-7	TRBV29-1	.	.	CSVEETGISYEQYF	TGCAGCGTTGAGGAGACAGGCATCTCCTACGAGCAGTACTTC
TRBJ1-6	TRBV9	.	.	CASSVAGHDYNSPLHF	TGTGCCAGCAGCGTAGCGGGACACGACTATAATTCACCCCTCCACTTT
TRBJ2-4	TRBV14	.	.	CASSPMAGAGKNIQYF	TGTGCCAGCAGCCCGATGGCAGGGGCTGGCAAAAACATTCAGTACTTC
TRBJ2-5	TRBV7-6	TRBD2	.	CASSFISGTRPGTQYF	TGTGCCAGCAGTTTTATATCCGGGACTAGGCCCGGGACCCAGTACTTC
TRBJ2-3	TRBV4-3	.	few	CASSPSQGLTDTQYF	TGCGCCAGCAGCCCTTCGCAGGGGCTCACAGATACGCAGTATTTT
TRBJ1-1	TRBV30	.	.	CAWHDRYSANTEAFF	TGTGCCTGGCACGACAGGTATTCTGCGAACACTGAAGCTTTCTTT
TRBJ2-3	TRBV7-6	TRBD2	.	CASSGPGLAGLLPTDTQYF	TGTGCCAGCAGCGGACCGGGACTAGCGGGGCTCCTACCTACAGATACGCAGTATTTT
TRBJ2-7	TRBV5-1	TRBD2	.	CASSLGSGASYEQYF	TGCGCCAGCAGCTTGGGTAGCGGGGCCTCCTACGAGCAGTACTTC
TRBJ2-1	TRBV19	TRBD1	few	CATGQGAINEQFF	TGTGCCACGGGACAGGGGGCGATAAATGAGCAGTTCTTC
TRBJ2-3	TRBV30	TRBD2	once	CAWFGLAGDFSTDTQYF	TGTGCCTGGTTCGGACTAGCGGGGGACTTTAGCACAGATACGCAGTATTTT
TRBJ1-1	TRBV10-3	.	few	CAISESGDSGTEAFF	TGTGCCATCAGTGAGTCTGGGGACTCGGGTACTGAAGCTTTCTTT
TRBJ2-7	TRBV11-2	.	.	CASSSDDRLRMGYF	TGTGCCAGCAGTTCAGACGACAGGTTAAGAATGGGGTACTTC
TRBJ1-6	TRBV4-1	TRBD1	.	CASSQEPSQGYNSPLHF	TGCGCCAGCAGCCAAGAGCCGTCACAGGGGTATAATTCACCCCTCCACTTT
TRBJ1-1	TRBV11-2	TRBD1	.	CASSLAGQVEAFF	TGTGCCAGCAGCTTAGCGGGACAGGTTGAAGCTTTCTTT